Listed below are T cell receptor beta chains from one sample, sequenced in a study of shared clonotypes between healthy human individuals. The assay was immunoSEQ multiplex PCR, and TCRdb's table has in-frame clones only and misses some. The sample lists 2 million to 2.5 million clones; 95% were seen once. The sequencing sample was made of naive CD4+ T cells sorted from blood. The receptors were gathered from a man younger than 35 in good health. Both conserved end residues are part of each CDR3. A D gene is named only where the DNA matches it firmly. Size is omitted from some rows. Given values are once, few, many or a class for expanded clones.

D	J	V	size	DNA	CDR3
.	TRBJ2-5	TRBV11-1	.	TGTGCCAGCAGCTTAAGTGGAGAGACCCAGTACTTC	CASSLSGETQYF
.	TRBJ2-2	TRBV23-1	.	TGCGCCAGCAGTCAATGTAAGGACAGATTCACCGGGGAGCTGTTTTTT	CASSQCKDRFTGELFF
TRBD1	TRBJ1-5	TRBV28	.	TGTGCCAGCAGTCTCCGGGACAGGGGCAATCAGCCCCAGCATTTT	CASSLRDRGNQPQHF
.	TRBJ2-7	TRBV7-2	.	TGTGCCAGCAGCGGGGACCTAGGTCCCTACGAGCAGTACTTC	CASSGDLGPYEQYF
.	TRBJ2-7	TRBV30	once	TGTGCCTGGAGCAAGAAGGGCTCCTACGAGCAGTACTTC	CAWSKKGSYEQYF
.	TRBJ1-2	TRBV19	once	TGTGCCAGTAGTCCAGGTCCCGGGACATTTAACTATGGCTACACCTTC	CASSPGPGTFNYGYTF
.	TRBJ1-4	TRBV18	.	TGTGCCAGCTCCCGCGACCGGGGAGTAACTAATGAAAAACTGTTTTTT	CASSRDRGVTNEKLFF
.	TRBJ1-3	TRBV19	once	TGTGCCAGTAGTATCGAGGGGTCGGGCACCACTGGAAACACCATATATTTT	CASSIEGSGTTGNTIYF
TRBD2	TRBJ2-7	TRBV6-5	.	TGTGCCAGCAGCAAAGCGGGAGGGCTCTACGAGCAGTACTTC	CASSKAGGLYEQYF
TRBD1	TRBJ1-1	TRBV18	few	TGTGCCAGCTCCCCGAACTCGGCGGGGACAGGAGCTTTCTTT	CASSPNSAGTGAFF
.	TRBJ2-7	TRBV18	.	TGTGCCAGCTCACCTTCAGGATGGGGAGAATACGAGCAGTACTTC	CASSPSGWGEYEQYF
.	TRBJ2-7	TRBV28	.	TGTGCCAGCAGTTTAGACCGGGGTCACGAGCAGTACTTC	CASSLDRGHEQYF
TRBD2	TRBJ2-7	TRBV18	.	TGTGCCAGCTCGTCACTAGCGGGGATGTCGGGCGAGCAGTACTTC	CASSSLAGMSGEQYF
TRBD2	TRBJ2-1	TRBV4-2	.	TGTGCCAGCAGCCAAGTGTCGATCGCGGGAGACAATGAGCAGTTCTTC	CASSQVSIAGDNEQFF
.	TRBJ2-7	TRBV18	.	TGTGCCAGCTCGCCCCCTTCAATGAGCTCCTACGAGCAGTACTTC	CASSPPSMSSYEQYF
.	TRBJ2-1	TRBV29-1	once	TGCAGCGTCGGTACGGGAGTCTCCTACAATGAGCAGTTCTTC	CSVGTGVSYNEQFF
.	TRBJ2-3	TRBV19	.	TGTGCCAGTAGTATAACCCACACCACAGATACGCAGTATTTT	CASSITHTTDTQYF
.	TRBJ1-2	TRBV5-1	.	TGCGCCAGCAGCTTGGGGGTAAATAACTATGGCTACACCTTC	CASSLGVNNYGYTF
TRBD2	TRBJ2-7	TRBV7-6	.	TGTGCCAGCAGCCCGCAGACTAGCGGGAGGGATGAGCAGTACTTC	CASSPQTSGRDEQYF
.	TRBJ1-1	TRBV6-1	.	TGTGCCAGCAGTTCGACAGTGAACACTGAAGCTTTCTTT	CASSSTVNTEAFF
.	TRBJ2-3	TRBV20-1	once	TGCAGTGCTAGAGAGGGTAATACGCAGTATTTT	CSAREGNTQYF
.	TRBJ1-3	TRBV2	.	TGTGCCAGCAGTAAAGGGCGGAACCCGGGAAACACCATATATTTT	CASSKGRNPGNTIYF
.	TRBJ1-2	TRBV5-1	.	TGCGCCAGCAGCTCCGTCGGGGCTCATGGCTACACCTTC	CASSSVGAHGYTF
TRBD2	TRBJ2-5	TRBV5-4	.	TGTGCCAGCAGCTCTCGACTAGCGGGAGGGCTCGAGACCCAGTACTTC	CASSSRLAGGLETQYF
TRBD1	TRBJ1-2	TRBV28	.	TGTGCCAGCAGTTCCCCGGGACAGGGCGGGAACTATGGCTACACCTTC	CASSSPGQGGNYGYTF
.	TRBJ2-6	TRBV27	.	TGTGCCAGCAGTTTAACAGACGCAAGGGGTGCTGGGGCCAACGTCCTGACTTTC	CASSLTDARGAGANVLTF